The 31 T cell receptor beta chains in this list originate from one sample, sequenced in a study of cytomegalovirus exposure and HLA in healthy donors. Amplification used 60 Vbeta primers and 13 Jbeta primers. Using immunoSEQ multiplex PCR, the repertoire was profiled, and TCRdb retains in-frame clones only, with some absent. This table has 150,000 to 200,000 clones, about 80% appearing once. The sample taken for sequencing was PBMCs. All receptors derive from a boy aged 5-17 years in good health and CMV-seronegative.

V is TRBV19 and J is TRBJ1-1; a possible D gene is TRBD1 (6 bases). There are 14 residues in the CDR3. CDR1 and CDR2 (germline): LNHDA, SQIVND (reference sequence). The V gene lost 7 bases and the J gene lost 0 bases, with 12 bases spanning the gap. CDR3 sequence (DNA): TGTGCCAGTATCCCTGGGACAATGAACACTGAAGCTTTCTTT. Amino acid sequence: CASIPGTMNTEAFF.

The chain uses TRBV18 and TRBJ2-1; 7 bases fit TRBD1. The CDR3 runs to 19 residues. The V gene's germline CDR1 is KGHSH and CDR2 LQKENI. J was trimmed by 0 bases and V by 1 base; bases with no gene match: 12. CDR3 region: CASSPLGDRKSSSYNEQFF. As DNA, the CDR3 is TGTGCCAGCTCACCACTAGGGGACAGAAAATCGAGCTCCTACAATGAGCAGTTCTTC.

This chain links TRBV30 with TRBJ2-3; D is unclear. This CDR3 region has 13 residues. V lost 6 bases and J lost 0, with 10 bases in between. CDR1 GTSNPN and CDR2 SVGIG come from the germline V gene (reference sequence). The CDR3 DNA is TGTGCCTGCCGACACCCTAGCACAGATACGCAGTATTTT. Its translation: CACRHPSTDTQYF.

V usage is TRBV7-2 and J usage is TRBJ2-7; 12 bases map to TRBD1. Germline V gene sequence: CDR1 SGHTA, CDR2 FQGNSA. The CDR3 is 13 residues long. Losses at the gene ends were 9 bases for V and 7 bases for J; bases not matched to a gene: 7. CDR3 nucleotides: TGTGCCAGTGGCCGGGACAGGGGGCATGAGCAGTACTTC. The encoded protein is CASGRDRGHEQYF.

V and J are TRBV29-1 and TRBJ2-5; TRBD2 matches at 7 bases. Losses at the gene ends were 5 bases for V and 4 bases for J; bases not matched to a gene: 7. The CDR3 is 13 residues long. Germline V CDR1 and CDR2: SQVTM, ANQGSEA. The CDR3 region has the DNA TGCAGCGTTCCACCGGGACTAAGAGAGACCCAGTACTTC. Translating gives CSVPPGLRETQYF.

This clone was picked up a small number of times. The gene calls are TRBV29-1 and TRBJ1-1; D may be TRBD1 (5 bases). V shed 6 bases and J shed 1 base, with 9 bases lying between them. The V gene's germline CDR1 is SQVTM and CDR2 ANQGSEA. The CDR3 totals 12 residues. The CDR3 sequence: CSVRGTNTEAFF. DNA of the CDR3: TGCAGCGTCCGGGGGACGAACACTGAAGCTTTCTTT.

The chain couples TRBV30 to TRBJ1-2, with 8 positions matching TRBD1. Germline loops: CDR1 GTSNPN, CDR2 SVGIG (reference sequence). This CDR3 has 13 residues. The V gene end was trimmed by 5 bases and the J gene end by 6 bases; junction bases not matched to a gene: 8. The CDR3 coding sequence is TGTGCCTGGGGGACAGGCCTAGGTAATGGCTACACCTTC. This gives the protein CAWGTGLGNGYTF.

The rearrangement links TRBV30 to TRBJ2-1; the match to TRBD2 covers 7 bases. The trim removed 0 bases at V and 2 bases at J, leaving 4 bases unmatched. CDR1 and CDR2 from the germline V gene are GTSNPN and SVGIG (reference sequence). There are 15 residues in the CDR3. The CDR3 bases are TGTGCCTGGAGTGTACGCAGCGGGACCTACAATGAGCAGTTCTTC. Protein product: CAWSVRSGTYNEQFF.

The chain joins TRBV7-2 to TRBJ1-2; 9 bases map to TRBD1. The CDR3 is 15 residues long. In germline, CDR1 is SGHTA, CDR2 FQGNSA. The trim removed 1 base at V and 2 bases at J, leaving 2 bases unmatched. CDR3: CASSLVGTGNYGYTF. The CDR3 nucleotides read TGTGCCAGCAGCTTAGTGGGGACAGGGAACTATGGCTACACCTTC.

The sample holds a few counts of this clone. The V gene is TRBV6-5, the J gene TRBJ1-3; TRBD1 agrees at 8 bases. V lost 5 bases, J lost 0 bases, and 3 bases stayed unmatched. The CDR3 consists of 15 residues. The germline gives CDR1 MNHEY, CDR2 SVGAGI. DNA of the CDR3: TGTGCCAGCAGTCGAACAGGGGGCTCTGGAAACACCATATATTTT. Its translation: CASSRTGGSGNTIYF.

This clone was found a few times. This chain links TRBV2 with TRBJ2-4; D possibly corresponds to TRBD1 (6 bases). V was pared by 7 bases and J by 8 bases, with 15 bases between. Looked up from germline, CDR1 is SNHLY and CDR2 is FYNNEI. The CDR3 extends over 13 amino acids. This CDR3 is CASMGTRGDIQYF. The DNA of the CDR3 is TGTGCCAGCATGGGGACCAGGGGCGACATTCAGTACTTC.

The V and J genes are TRBV27 and TRBJ1-1, with TRBD1 matching over 8 bases. The CDR3 is 15 amino acids. Trimming removed 4 bases from V and 0 bases from J; junction bases left unmatched: 4. The V gene's germline CDR1 is MNHEY and CDR2 SMNVEV (reference sequence). In DNA, the CDR3 is TGTGCCAGCAGTTCGCCAGGGGGCCTGAACACTGAAGCTTTCTTT. This encodes CASSSPGGLNTEAFF.

The table lists this clone with a few counts. The V and J genes are TRBV19 and TRBJ1-3; no clear D gene. Germline lookup yields CDR1 LNHDA and CDR2 SQIVND (reference sequence). V dropped 7 bases and J dropped 1 base, with 11 bases sitting between them. The CDR3 totals 14 residues. The CDR3 loop reads CASNPGRSGNTIYF. CDR3 in DNA: TGTGCCAGTAACCCTGGGAGATCTGGAAACACCATATATTTT.

The rearrangement links TRBV6-1 to TRBJ1-5, with D possibly TRBD1 on 6 matching bases. The ends were cut back, 4 bases at V and 2 bases at J, with 18 bases in the middle. CDR1 MNHNS and CDR2 SASEGT come from the germline V gene. This CDR3 is built from 17 residues. The CDR3 reads CASSVPPGGHGNQPQHF. CDR3 nucleotide sequence: TGTGCCAGCAGTGTGCCGCCCGGGGGGCACGGCAATCAGCCCCAGCATTTT.

The rearrangement links TRBV7-9 to TRBJ2-3; TRBD2 matches at 7 bases. V gave up 1 base and J gave up 8 bases; unmatched junction bases: 12. Germline-derived CDR1 and CDR2 are SEHNR and FQNEAQ (reference sequence). This CDR3 is built from 16 residues. Written as DNA, the CDR3 is TGTGCCAGCAGCTTAGGCGTTACGCGGGAGAGGGGTACGCAGTATTTT. It is translated as CASSLGVTRERGTQYF.

The rearrangement joins TRBV4-2 to TRBJ2-1; 10 positions match TRBD2. V gave up 1 base and J gave up 0 bases; unmatched junction bases: 18. The CDR3 is made up of 22 amino acids. Germline lookup yields CDR1 LGHNA and CDR2 YNFKEQ. The CDR3 coding sequence is TGTGCCAGCAGCCAAGGGGCCGGCTTAGCGGGAGGTACGTGGGACTCCTACAATGAGCAGTTCTTC. Translating it yields CASSQGAGLAGGTWDSYNEQFF.

The chain employs TRBV2 and TRBJ1-5; D not certain. CDR1 is SNHLY, CDR2 FYNNEI, per germline. The V and J ends lost 1 base and 3 bases respectively, with 7 bases between them. CDR3 size: 14 residues. CDR3 amino acids: CASSEGTDNQPQHF. The CDR3 DNA reads as TGTGCCAGCAGTGAAGGCACAGACAATCAGCCCCAGCATTTT.

V and J are TRBV19 and TRBJ2-4, with a weak D call TRBD1 (6 bases). The CDR3 has 13 residues. Germline V CDR1 and CDR2: LNHDA, SQIVND (reference sequence). V lost 6 bases, J lost 8 bases, and 14 bases lay in between. Here the CDR3 DNA reads TGTGCCAGTAGCGCGCGGACAGTAGACATTCAGTACTTC. Protein: CASSARTVDIQYF.

The chain is built from TRBV11-2 and TRBJ1-4, with a possible D match to TRBD1 (6 bases). The CDR3 consists of 17 residues. The V gene lost 8 bases and the J gene lost 3 bases, with 22 bases spanning the gap. Germline V gives CDR1 SGHAT, CDR2 FQNNGV. In nucleotides, the CDR3 is TGTGCCAGCTCACCCAGGGGAGCGTTCGGGTCTAATGAAAAACTGTTTTTT. Residues: CASSPRGAFGSNEKLFF.

The chain joins TRBV7-8 to TRBJ1-4; D uncertain. Looked up from germline, CDR1 is SGHVS and CDR2 is FQNEAQ. The CDR3 runs 17 residues. Trimming removed 3 bases from V and 0 bases from J, with 14 bases in between. CDR3 in DNA: TGTGCCAGCAGCTTCGCCTCTGGGCCGACAACTAATGAAAAACTGTTTTTT. It yields the protein CASSFASGPTTNEKLFF.

CDR3 coding DNA: TGTGCCAGCAGTCCCGGTGTCGGTAGCTCCTACAATGAGCAGTTCTTC. Protein: CASSPGVGSSYNEQFF. This chain uses TRBV27 with TRBJ2-1; no reliable D call. The CDR3 totals 16 residues. V was pared by 5 bases and J by 0 bases, with 14 bases between. CDR1 and CDR2 (germline): MNHEY, SMNVEV (reference sequence).

Concerning this clone itself: Different DNA sequences within this sample yield the same CDR3. The J gene is TRBJ2-7, the V gene TRBV9, with a possible D match to TRBD1 (6 bases). Deletions cut 1 base from V and 1 base from J, with 9 bases between. The germline V gene encodes CDR1 SGDLS and CDR2 YYNGEE. The CDR3 runs to 14 residues. The CDR3: CASSVTGSSYEQYF. The CDR3 DNA is TGTGCCAGCAGCGTAACAGGGTCATCCTACGAGCAGTACTTC.

The chain is built from TRBV6-5 and TRBJ1-5; D gene uncertain. Germline CDR1 MNHEY, CDR2 SVGAGI. The CDR3 length is 13 residues. V gave up 5 bases and J gave up 5 bases, with 10 bases separating them. CDR3 loop: CASSASGYQPQHF. The CDR3 DNA reads as TGTGCCAGCAGTGCGTCGGGTTATCAGCCCCAGCATTTT.

Comments on this clone: Relative to the germline gene, one junction end is altered; a read error may explain this. This chain connects TRBV5-4 to TRBJ2-5, with unresolved D. This CDR3 contains 13 residues. Germline V gives CDR1 SGHNT, CDR2 YYREEE (reference sequence). The CDR3 sequence is CASSARSFTGTHF. CDR3 in DNA: TGTGCCAGCAGCGCAAGAAGCTTCACTGGTACCCACTTC.

V gene TRBV7-3 combines with J gene TRBJ1-1; TRBD1 might be the D (6 bases). The V end lost 5 bases, the J end lost 8 bases, and 15 bases lay between the germline ends. Germline CDR1 is SGHTA and CDR2 is FQGTGA. The CDR3 extends over 13 amino acids. The CDR3 sequence is CASSPRGRSEAFF. In DNA, the CDR3 is TGTGCCAGCAGCCCCAGGGGTAGATCCGAAGCTTTCTTT.

The chain joins TRBV11-3 to TRBJ2-3; 8 positions match TRBD2. CDR3 size: 16 residues. V lost 6 bases and J lost 3; bases outside the gene matches: 11. Germline V gives CDR1 SGHNT, CDR2 YENEEA. CDR3 sequence reads: CASSWTWREATDTQYF. In DNA form, the CDR3 reads TGTGCCAGCAGTTGGACCTGGCGGGAGGCGACAGATACGCAGTATTTT.

CDR3 sequence reads: CASSYFGTGSYGYTF. The CDR3 DNA sequence: TGTGCCAGCAGTTACTTCGGGACAGGGTCCTATGGCTACACCTTC. V usage is TRBV6-6 and J usage is TRBJ1-2; 9 positions agree with TRBD1. V was clipped by 1 base and J by 4 bases; unmatched bases: 4. This CDR3 is 15 amino acids long. Germline CDR1 reads MNHNY; CDR2 reads SVGAGI (reference sequence).

This rearrangement joins TRBV11-3 to TRBJ1-5, with 7 bases aligning to TRBD1. V lost 5 bases to trimming and J lost 5 bases; unmatched junction nucleotides: 3. Germline-derived CDR1 and CDR2 are SGHNT and YENEEA. The CDR3 loop spans 13 amino acids. This CDR3 reads CASSAGTDQPQHF. In nucleotides, the CDR3 is TGTGCCAGCAGCGCCGGGACAGATCAGCCCCAGCATTTT.

With regard to this clone: Additional DNA sequences in this sample encode the identical CDR3. The genes are TRBV10-3 and TRBJ1-2; TRBD1 matches at 8 bases. V dropped 4 bases and J dropped 5; count of bases not matched to a gene: 9. This CDR3 comprises 15 residues. Germline V gives CDR1 ENHRY, CDR2 SYGVKD. CDR3 protein: CAISGQGALSYGYTF. The CDR3 region has the DNA TGTGCCATCAGTGGTCAGGGGGCGCTTAGTTATGGCTACACCTTC.

V and J are TRBV19 and TRBJ1-2; maybe TRBD1 (6 bases). V was pared by 2 bases and J by 4 bases, with 17 bases between. The CDR3 has 16 amino acids. The germline gives CDR1 LNHDA, CDR2 SQIVND (reference sequence). CDR3 residues: CASSIRGGARPYGYTF. The CDR3 DNA is TGTGCCAGTAGTATAAGAGGGGGGGCAAGGCCCTATGGCTACACCTTC.

The chain employs TRBV11-3 and TRBJ1-1; 7 bases map to TRBD1. The trim removed 3 bases at V and 6 bases at J, leaving 10 bases unmatched. The CDR3 sequence is 15 residues long. Germline V CDR1 and CDR2: SGHNT, YENEEA. The CDR3 spells CASSLGGTASPEAFF. CDR3 DNA: TGTGCCAGCAGCTTGGGTGGGACAGCCTCGCCTGAAGCTTTCTTT.